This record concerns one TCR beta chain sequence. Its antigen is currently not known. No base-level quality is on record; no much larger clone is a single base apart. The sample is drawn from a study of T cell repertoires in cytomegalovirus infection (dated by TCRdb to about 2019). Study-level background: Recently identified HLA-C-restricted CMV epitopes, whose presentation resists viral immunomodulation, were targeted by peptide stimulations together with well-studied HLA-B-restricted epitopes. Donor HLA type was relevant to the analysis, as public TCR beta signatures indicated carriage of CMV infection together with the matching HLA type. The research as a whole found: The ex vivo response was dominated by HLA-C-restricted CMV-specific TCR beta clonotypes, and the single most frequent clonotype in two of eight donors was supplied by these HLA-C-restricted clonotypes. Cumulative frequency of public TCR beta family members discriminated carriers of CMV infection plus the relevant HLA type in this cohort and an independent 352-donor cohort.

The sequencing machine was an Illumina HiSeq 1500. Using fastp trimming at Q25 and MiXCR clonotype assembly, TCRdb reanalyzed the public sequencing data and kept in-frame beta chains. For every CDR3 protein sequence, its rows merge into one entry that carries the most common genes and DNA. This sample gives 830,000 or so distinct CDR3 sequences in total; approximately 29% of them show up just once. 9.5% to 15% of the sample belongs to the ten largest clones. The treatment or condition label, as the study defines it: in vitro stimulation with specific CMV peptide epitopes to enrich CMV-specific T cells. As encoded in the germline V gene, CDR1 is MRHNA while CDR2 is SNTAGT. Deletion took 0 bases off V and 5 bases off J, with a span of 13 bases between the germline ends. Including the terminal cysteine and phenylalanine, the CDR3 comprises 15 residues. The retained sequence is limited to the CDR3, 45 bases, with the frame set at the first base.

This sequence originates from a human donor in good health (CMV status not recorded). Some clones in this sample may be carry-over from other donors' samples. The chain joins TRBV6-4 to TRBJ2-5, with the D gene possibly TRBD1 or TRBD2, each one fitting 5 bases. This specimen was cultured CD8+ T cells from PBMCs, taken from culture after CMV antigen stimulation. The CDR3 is CASSDSGPWGETQYF. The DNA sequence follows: TGTGCCAGCAGTGACTCCGGGCCCTGGGGGGAGACCCAGTACTTC.